Listed below are T cell receptor beta chains from one sample, sequenced in a study of regulatory T cells in long-lasting Graves disease. TCRdb reprocessed the multiplex PCR reads via MiXCR and lists one record per CDR3 protein. The table shows 300,000 to 500,000 distinct CDR3 sequences, with less than 25% occurring only once. Specimen: peripheral blood mononuclear cells (PBMCs), collected when the disease was refractory, from a patient treated with antithyroid drugs. The receptors here all came from a female donor with Graves disease. Each CDR3 is given with its conserved first and last residue. Each record gives: clone size, J gene, D gene, V gene, CDR3 DNA, CDR3 protein. The D gene is left open where the match is weak. Rows may omit the clone size; those that give it use once, few, many or a size class.

clone_size: many; j_call: TRBJ2-7; d_call: -; v_call: TRBV18; cdr3_nt: TGTGCCAGCAGTCCCCGGGACTTCTCCTACGAGCAGTACTTC; cdr3_aa: CASSPRDFSYEQYF
clone_size: -; j_call: TRBJ1-1; d_call: TRBD1; v_call: TRBV6-1; cdr3_nt: TGTGCCAGCAGCCGTCCCGGGACAGGGGAATTTCGGAACACTGAAGCTTTCTTT; cdr3_aa: CASSRPGTGEFRNTEAFF
clone_size: -; j_call: TRBJ1-6; d_call: -; v_call: TRBV18; cdr3_nt: TGTGCCAGCTCTCTACAGGATAATTCACCCCTCCACTTT; cdr3_aa: CASSLQDNSPLHF
clone_size: -; j_call: TRBJ1-5; d_call: TRBD1; v_call: TRBV25-1; cdr3_nt: TGTGCCAGCAGTCAGGGGGACTTATATAATCAGCCCCAGCATTTT; cdr3_aa: CASSQGDLYNQPQHF
clone_size: -; j_call: TRBJ1-3; d_call: -; v_call: TRBV3-1; cdr3_nt: TGTGCCAGCAGAACGACGGGGGGCTCTGGAAACACCATATATTTT; cdr3_aa: CASRTTGGSGNTIYF
clone_size: many; j_call: TRBJ1-2; d_call: -; v_call: TRBV6-1; cdr3_nt: TGTGCCAGCAACCTCGGGAAAGGGGTTTCCTCCTACTGGTATGGCTACACCTTC; cdr3_aa: CASNLGKGVSSYWYGYTF
clone_size: -; j_call: TRBJ2-3; d_call: -; v_call: TRBV30; cdr3_nt: TGTGCCTGGAGTGTGTCCGATACGCAGTATTTT; cdr3_aa: CAWSVSDTQYF
clone_size: once; j_call: TRBJ2-5; d_call: -; v_call: TRBV3-1; cdr3_nt: TGTGCCAGCGGCCCGGGTGACCAAACAGGGTACCGAGAGACCCAGTACTTC; cdr3_aa: CASGPGDQTGYRETQYF
clone_size: few; j_call: TRBJ2-7; d_call: -; v_call: TRBV10-3; cdr3_nt: TGTGCCATCAGTGACGTTGGCGAGCAGTACTTC; cdr3_aa: CAISDVGEQYF
clone_size: -; j_call: TRBJ2-2; d_call: -; v_call: TRBV27; cdr3_nt: TGTGCCAGCAGTGCGGGGACGGCTACCGGGGAGCTGTCTTTT; cdr3_aa: CASSAGTATGELSF
clone_size: many; j_call: TRBJ1-1; d_call: TRBD1; v_call: TRBV7-9; cdr3_nt: TGTGCCAGCAGCTTAGGGCATACAGGGGTACACACTGAAGCTTTCTTT; cdr3_aa: CASSLGHTGVHTEAFF
clone_size: -; j_call: TRBJ1-4; d_call: -; v_call: TRBV12-3/TRBV12-4; cdr3_nt: TGTGCCAGCAGTTTGTGCAGCCCAGGGACTAATGAAAAACTGTTTTTT; cdr3_aa: CASSLCSPGTNEKLFF
clone_size: many; j_call: TRBJ1-5; d_call: TRBD1; v_call: TRBV7-2; cdr3_nt: TGTGCCAGCAGCTTAGCCGGACAGGGAATCAATCAGCCCCAGCATTTT; cdr3_aa: CASSLAGQGINQPQHF
clone_size: few; j_call: TRBJ1-1; d_call: -; v_call: TRBV4-3; cdr3_nt: TGTGCCAGCAGCCAAGAGGGAGGGACGGAAGCTTTCTTT; cdr3_aa: CASSQEGGTEAFF
clone_size: many; j_call: TRBJ1-5; d_call: TRBD1; v_call: TRBV25-1; cdr3_nt: TGTGCCAGCAGTCAGGGGGACTCATATAATCAGCCCCAGCATTTT; cdr3_aa: CASSQGDSYNQPQHF
clone_size: few; j_call: TRBJ2-7; d_call: -; v_call: TRBV4-2; cdr3_nt: TGTGCCAGCAGCCAAGACTGGAGTGGGGAATACGAGCAGTACTTC; cdr3_aa: CASSQDWSGEYEQYF
clone_size: many; j_call: TRBJ1-1; d_call: -; v_call: TRBV7-9; cdr3_nt: TGTGCCAGCAGCTTAGTAGGTTCGTCCACTGAAGCTTTCTTT; cdr3_aa: CASSLVGSSTEAFF
clone_size: many; j_call: TRBJ1-6; d_call: -; v_call: TRBV7-9; cdr3_nt: TGTGCCAGCGGCAACTCCTATAATTCACCCCTCCACTTT; cdr3_aa: CASGNSYNSPLHF
clone_size: many; j_call: TRBJ2-6; d_call: TRBD1; v_call: TRBV7-9; cdr3_nt: TGTGCCAGCAGCTTGGGACAGGGATTAACTGGGGCCAACGTCCTGACTTTC; cdr3_aa: CASSLGQGLTGANVLTF
clone_size: -; j_call: TRBJ2-2; d_call: -; v_call: TRBV2; cdr3_nt: TGTGCCAGCAGGGGTTTTACCGAAACAAACACCGGGGAGCTGTTTTTT; cdr3_aa: CASRGFTETNTGELFF
clone_size: -; j_call: TRBJ1-2; d_call: -; v_call: TRBV5-6; cdr3_nt: TGTGCCAGCAGCTTGGCAGGGGCCCTCTATGGCTACACCTTC; cdr3_aa: CASSLAGALYGYTF
clone_size: few; j_call: TRBJ2-7; d_call: -; v_call: TRBV4-3; cdr3_nt: TGCGCCAGCAGCCATCGCCTAGCGTATACTTACGAGCAGTACTTC; cdr3_aa: CASSHRLAYTYEQYF
clone_size: few; j_call: TRBJ2-5; d_call: TRBD2; v_call: TRBV4-1; cdr3_nt: TGCGCCAGCAGCCAATCAGGGACTAGCGGGAATTGGGAGACCCAGTACTTC; cdr3_aa: CASSQSGTSGNWETQYF
clone_size: few; j_call: TRBJ1-2; d_call: -; v_call: TRBV7-8; cdr3_nt: TGTGCCAGCAGCTTCAATGCGGCTTTTAACTATGGCTACACCTTC; cdr3_aa: CASSFNAAFNYGYTF
clone_size: once; j_call: TRBJ2-5; d_call: TRBD2; v_call: TRBV5-4; cdr3_nt: TGTGCCAGCAGCTTGGGGCTAGCGGGAGGGGGAAAGACCCAGTACTTC; cdr3_aa: CASSLGLAGGGKTQYF
clone_size: few; j_call: TRBJ2-5; d_call: TRBD2; v_call: TRBV19; cdr3_nt: TGTGCCAGTAGCCGCCCCTCGGGGGGGCAGGGGCAAGAGACCCAGTACTTC; cdr3_aa: CASSRPSGGQGQETQYF
clone_size: -; j_call: TRBJ2-7; d_call: -; v_call: TRBV29-1; cdr3_nt: TGCAGCGTTCAAGCGGACAGTCTGTCTCCTGAGCAGTACTTC; cdr3_aa: CSVQADSLSPEQYF